One T cell receptor (beta chain) is described in this entry. Its specificity is not known. Hyperthyroidism patients had new diagnoses, durations under 2 months, and ages of 18 to 65. Other autoimmune diseases, uncontrolled infections, pregnancy and lactation each led to patient exclusion. Germline V gene sequence: CDR1 SGHVS, CDR2 FQNEAQ. Trimming shortened V by 6 bases and J by 6 bases, and 12 bases separated the two germline ends. The CDR3 spans 14 residues. The entry originates in a study of Graves' ophthalmopathy and Graves' hyperthyroidism. Study-level background: Stable hyperthyroidism denotes an absence of ophthalmopathy throughout 18 months of follow-up. Study results and limitations: In blood appeared most of the expanded thyroid clonotypes whose frequency exceeded 0.001.

Amplified TCR beta CDR3 regions were obtained using RNA transcripts as template. An opening RT-PCR round employed HTBI primers and preceded a second-round multiplex PCR. In TCRdb, the multiplex PCR reads were re-called with MiXCR into one record per CDR3 protein. The data contain approximately 540,000 distinct CDR3 sequences, under 45% of them singletons. V gene TRBV7-8 combines with J gene TRBJ1-6, with D uncertain. The sample taken for sequencing was peripheral blood or thyroid tissue (not recorded which). The sequence came from an adult man with Graves' hyperthyroidism. The DNA for the CDR3 is TGTGCCAGCAGTACCGGGATAGTTAATTCACCCCTCCACTTT. Residues: CASSTGIVNSPLHF.